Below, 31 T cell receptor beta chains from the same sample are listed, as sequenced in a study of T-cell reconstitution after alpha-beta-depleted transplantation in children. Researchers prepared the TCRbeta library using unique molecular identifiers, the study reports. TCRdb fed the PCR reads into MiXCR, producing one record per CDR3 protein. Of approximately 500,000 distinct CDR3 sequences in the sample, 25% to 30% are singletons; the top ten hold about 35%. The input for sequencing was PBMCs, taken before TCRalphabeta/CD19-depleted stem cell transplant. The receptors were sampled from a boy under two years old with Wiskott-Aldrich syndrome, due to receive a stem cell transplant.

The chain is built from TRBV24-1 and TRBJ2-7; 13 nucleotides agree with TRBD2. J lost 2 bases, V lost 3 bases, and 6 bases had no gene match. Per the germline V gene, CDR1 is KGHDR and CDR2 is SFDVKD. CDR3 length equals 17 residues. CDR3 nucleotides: TGTGCCACCAGTGATCCGGGACTAGCGGGGCCAACCTACGAGCAGTACTTC. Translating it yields CATSDPGLAGPTYEQYF.

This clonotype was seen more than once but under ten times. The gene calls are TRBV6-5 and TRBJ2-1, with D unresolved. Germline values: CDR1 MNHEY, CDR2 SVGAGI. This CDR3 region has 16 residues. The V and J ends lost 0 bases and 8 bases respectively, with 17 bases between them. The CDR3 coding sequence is TGTGCCAGCAGTTACTCGTTTTTGTCAGATGTGGATGAGCAGTTCTTC. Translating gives CASSYSFLSDVDEQFF.

The CDR3 DNA is TGTGCCAGCTCACTCCTCGGGGAGGGGGACGCCTACACCTTC. It encodes CASSLLGEGDAYTF. V usage is TRBV18 and J usage is TRBJ1-2; possible D gene TRBD1, 6 bases. Looked up from germline, CDR1 is KGHSH and CDR2 is LQKENI. Trimming pared 4 bases from V and 10 bases from J, leaving 19 bases between. The CDR3 is made up of 14 amino acids.

CDR3 DNA: TGTGCCAGCAGGGAGTGGTCTAGCGGCTACAATGAGCAGTTCTTC. Translation: CASREWSSGYNEQFF. The chain has TRBV25-1 and TRBJ2-1; 7 positions agree with TRBD2. J lost 3 bases, V lost 6 bases, and 8 bases had no gene match. Germline CDR1 MGHDK, CDR2 SYGVNS. The CDR3 totals 15 residues.

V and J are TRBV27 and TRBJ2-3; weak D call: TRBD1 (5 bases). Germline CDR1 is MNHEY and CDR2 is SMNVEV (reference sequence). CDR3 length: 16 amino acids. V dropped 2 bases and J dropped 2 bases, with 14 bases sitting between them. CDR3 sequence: CASSLLTDLYTDTQYF. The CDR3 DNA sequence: TGTGCCAGCAGTTTACTGACAGACCTCTACACAGATACGCAGTATTTT.

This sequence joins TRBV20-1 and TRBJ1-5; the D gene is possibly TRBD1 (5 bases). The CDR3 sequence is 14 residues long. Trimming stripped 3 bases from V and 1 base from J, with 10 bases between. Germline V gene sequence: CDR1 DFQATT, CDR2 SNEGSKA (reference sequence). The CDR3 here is CSARGERSNQPQHF. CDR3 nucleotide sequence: TGCAGTGCTAGGGGGGAAAGGAGCAATCAGCCCCAGCATTTT.

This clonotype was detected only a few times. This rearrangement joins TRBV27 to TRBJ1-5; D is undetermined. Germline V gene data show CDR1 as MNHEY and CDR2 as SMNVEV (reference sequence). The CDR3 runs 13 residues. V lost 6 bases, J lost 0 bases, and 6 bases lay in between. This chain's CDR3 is CASRSTSNQPQHF. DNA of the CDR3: TGTGCCAGCAGGAGCACTAGCAATCAGCCCCAGCATTTT.

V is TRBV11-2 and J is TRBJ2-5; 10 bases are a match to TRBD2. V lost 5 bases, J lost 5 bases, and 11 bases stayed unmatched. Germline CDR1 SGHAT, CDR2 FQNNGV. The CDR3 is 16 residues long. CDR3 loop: CASSLTSGTMRETQYF. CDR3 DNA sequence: TGTGCCAGCAGCCTCACTAGCGGGACCATGCGGGAGACCCAGTACTTC.

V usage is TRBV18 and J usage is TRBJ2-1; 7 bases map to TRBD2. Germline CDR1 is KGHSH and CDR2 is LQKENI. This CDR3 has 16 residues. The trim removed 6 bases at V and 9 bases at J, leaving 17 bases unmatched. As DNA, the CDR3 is TGTGCCAGCTCGCGATCTCCTAGCGGAGCCCCCTCTGAGCAGTTCTTC. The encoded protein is CASSRSPSGAPSEQFF.

CDR3 residues: CASRAISGTGISGANVLTF. The DNA of the CDR3 is TGTGCCAGCAGGGCGATATCCGGGACAGGGATATCTGGGGCCAACGTCCTGACTTTC. V gene TRBV28 combines with J gene TRBJ2-6, with 9 bases aligning to TRBD1. Germline assignment: CDR1 MDHEN and CDR2 SYDVKM. The CDR3 contains 19 residues. V lost 6 bases to trimming and J lost 1 base; unmatched junction nucleotides: 13.

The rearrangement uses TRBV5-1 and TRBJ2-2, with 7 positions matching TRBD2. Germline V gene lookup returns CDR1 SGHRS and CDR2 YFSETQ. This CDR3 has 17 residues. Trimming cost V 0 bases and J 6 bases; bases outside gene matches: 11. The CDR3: CASSLETLAAGAGELFF. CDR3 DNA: TGCGCCAGCAGCTTGGAGACTCTAGCGGCTGGGGCCGGGGAGCTGTTTTTT.

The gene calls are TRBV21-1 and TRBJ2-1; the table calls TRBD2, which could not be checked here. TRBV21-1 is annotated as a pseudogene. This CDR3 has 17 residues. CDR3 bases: TGTGCCAGCAGCCAGGGACTAGCGGGAGGGCCCCACAATGAGCAGTTCTTC. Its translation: CASSQGLAGGPHNEQFF.

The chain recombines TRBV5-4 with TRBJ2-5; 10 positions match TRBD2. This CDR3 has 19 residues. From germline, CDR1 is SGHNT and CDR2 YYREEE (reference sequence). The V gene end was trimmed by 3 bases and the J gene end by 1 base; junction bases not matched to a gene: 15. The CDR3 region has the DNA TGTGCCAGCAGCTCCACGCCATCCGGGACTAGCGTCGTCCAAGAGACCCAGTACTTC. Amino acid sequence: CASSSTPSGTSVVQETQYF. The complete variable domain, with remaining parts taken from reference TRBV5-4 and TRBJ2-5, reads ETGVTQSPTHLIKTRGQQVTLRCSSQSGHNTVSWYQQALGQGPQFIFQYYREEENGRGNFPPRFSGLQFPNYSSELNVNALELDDSALYLCASSSTPSGTSVVQETQYFGPGTRLLVL.

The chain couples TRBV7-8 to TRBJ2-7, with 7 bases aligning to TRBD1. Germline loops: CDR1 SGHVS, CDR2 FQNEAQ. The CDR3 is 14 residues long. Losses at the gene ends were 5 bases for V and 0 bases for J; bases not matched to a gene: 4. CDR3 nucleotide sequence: TGTGCCAGCAGCCGATGGGACAGCTCCTACGAGCAGTACTTC. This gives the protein CASSRWDSSYEQYF.

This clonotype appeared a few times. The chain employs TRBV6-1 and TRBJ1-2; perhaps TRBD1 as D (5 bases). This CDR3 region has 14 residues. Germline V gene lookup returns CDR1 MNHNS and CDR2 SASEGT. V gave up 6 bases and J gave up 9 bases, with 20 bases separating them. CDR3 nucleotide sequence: TGTGCCAGCAGCCTCGGGACGGACCTATGGAGCTACACCTTC. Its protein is CASSLGTDLWSYTF.

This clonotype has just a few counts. The CDR3 spells CASSRDFHSYNEQFF. Here the CDR3 DNA reads TGTGCCAGCAGTCGGGACTTCCACTCCTACAATGAGCAGTTCTTC. The V gene is TRBV4-2, the J gene TRBJ2-1; tentatively, D is TRBD2 (6 bases). From germline, CDR1 is LGHNA and CDR2 YNFKEQ. V lost 6 bases and J 0 bases, leaving 12 bases between the germline ends. The CDR3 consists of 15 residues.

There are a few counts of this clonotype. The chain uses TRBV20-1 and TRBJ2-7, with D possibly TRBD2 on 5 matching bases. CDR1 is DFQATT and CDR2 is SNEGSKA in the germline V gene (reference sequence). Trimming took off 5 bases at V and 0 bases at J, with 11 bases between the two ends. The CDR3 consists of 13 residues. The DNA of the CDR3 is TGCAGTGCTCAGATCGGGGTCTCCTACGAGCAGTACTTC. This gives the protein CSAQIGVSYEQYF.

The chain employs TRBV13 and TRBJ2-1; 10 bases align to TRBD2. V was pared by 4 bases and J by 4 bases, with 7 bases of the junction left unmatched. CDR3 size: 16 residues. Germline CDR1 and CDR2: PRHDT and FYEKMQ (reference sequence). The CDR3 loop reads CASSSTLAGLYNEQFF. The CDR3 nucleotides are TGTGCCAGCAGCTCGACACTAGCGGGACTTTACAATGAGCAGTTCTTC.

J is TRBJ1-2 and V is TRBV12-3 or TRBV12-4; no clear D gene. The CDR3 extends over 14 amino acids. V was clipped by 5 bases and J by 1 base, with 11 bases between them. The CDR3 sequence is CASSPRGVNYGYTF. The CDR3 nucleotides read TGTGCCAGCAGTCCCCGTGGGGTTAACTATGGCTACACCTTC.

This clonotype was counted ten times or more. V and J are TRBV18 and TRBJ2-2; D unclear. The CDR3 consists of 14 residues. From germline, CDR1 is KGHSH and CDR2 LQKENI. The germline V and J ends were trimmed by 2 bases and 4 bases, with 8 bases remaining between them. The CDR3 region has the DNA TGTGCCAGCTCACCAGCCTTATTCACCGGGGAGCTGTTTTTT. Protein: CASSPALFTGELFF.

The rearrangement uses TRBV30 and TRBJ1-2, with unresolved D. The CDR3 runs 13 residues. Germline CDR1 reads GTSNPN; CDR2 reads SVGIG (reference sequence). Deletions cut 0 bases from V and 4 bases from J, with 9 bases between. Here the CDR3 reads CAWSVLPVYGYTF. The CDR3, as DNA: TGTGCCTGGAGTGTACTCCCGGTCTATGGCTACACCTTC. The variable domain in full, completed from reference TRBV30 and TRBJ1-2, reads SQTIHQWPATLVQPVGSPLSLECTVEGTSNPNLYWYRQAAGRGLQLLFYSVGIGQISSEVPQNLSASRPQDRQFILSSKKLLLSDSGFYLCAWSVLPVYGYTFGSGTRLTVV.

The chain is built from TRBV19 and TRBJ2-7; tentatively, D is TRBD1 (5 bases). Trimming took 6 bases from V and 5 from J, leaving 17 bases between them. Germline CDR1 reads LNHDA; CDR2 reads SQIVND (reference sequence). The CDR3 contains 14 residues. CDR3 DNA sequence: TGTGCCAGTAGCGACAGCCCTGGCGACGACGAGCAGTACTTC. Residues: CASSDSPGDDEQYF.

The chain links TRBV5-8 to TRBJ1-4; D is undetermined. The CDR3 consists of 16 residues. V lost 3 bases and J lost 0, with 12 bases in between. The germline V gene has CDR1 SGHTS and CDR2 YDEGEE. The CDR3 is CASSYRTPATNEKLFF. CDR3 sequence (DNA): TGTGCCAGCAGCTACCGGACGCCTGCAACTAATGAAAAACTGTTTTTT. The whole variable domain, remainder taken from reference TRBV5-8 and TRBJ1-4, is EAGVTQSPTHLIKTRGQQATLRCSPISGHTSVYWYQQALGLGLQFLLWYDEGEERNRGNFPPRFSGRQFPNYSSELNVNALELEDSALYLCASSYRTPATNEKLFFGSGTQLSVL.

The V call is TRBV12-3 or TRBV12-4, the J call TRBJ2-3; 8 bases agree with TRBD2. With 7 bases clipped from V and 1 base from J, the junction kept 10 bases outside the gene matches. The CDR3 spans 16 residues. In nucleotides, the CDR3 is TGTGCCAGCACCCTGTCAGGGACTAGGCGCACAGATACGCAGTATTTT. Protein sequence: CASTLSGTRRTDTQYF.

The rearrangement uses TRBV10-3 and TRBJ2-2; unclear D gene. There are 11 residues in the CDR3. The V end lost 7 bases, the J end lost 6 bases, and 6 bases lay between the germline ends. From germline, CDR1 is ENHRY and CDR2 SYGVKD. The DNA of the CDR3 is TGTGCCATCACCGCGGCCGGGGAGCTGTTTTTT. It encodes CAITAAGELFF.

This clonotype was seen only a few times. CDR3 residues: CASSLIQGADTQYF. The CDR3 bases are TGTGCCAGCAGTTTAATCCAGGGCGCAGATACGCAGTATTTT. This chain uses TRBV12-3 or TRBV12-4 with TRBJ2-3; maybe TRBD1 (5 bases). The CDR3 runs to 14 residues. V gave up 2 bases and J gave up 4 bases, with 10 bases separating them.

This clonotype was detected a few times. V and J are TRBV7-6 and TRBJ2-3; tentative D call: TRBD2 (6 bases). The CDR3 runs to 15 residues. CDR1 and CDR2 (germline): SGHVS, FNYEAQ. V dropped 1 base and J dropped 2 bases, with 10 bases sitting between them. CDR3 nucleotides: TGTGCCAGCAGCTTAGGACCGGGACTCACAGATACGCAGTATTTT. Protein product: CASSLGPGLTDTQYF.

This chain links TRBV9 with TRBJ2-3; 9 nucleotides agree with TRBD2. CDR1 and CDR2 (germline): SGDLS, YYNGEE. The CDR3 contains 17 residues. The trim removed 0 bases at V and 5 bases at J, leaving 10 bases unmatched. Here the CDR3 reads CASSVVPSGISKDTQYF. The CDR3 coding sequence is TGTGCCAGCAGCGTAGTTCCTAGCGGGATCAGTAAAGATACGCAGTATTTT. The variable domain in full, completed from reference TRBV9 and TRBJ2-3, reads DSGVTQTPKHLITATGQRVTLRCSPRSGDLSVYWYQQSLDQGLQFLIQYYNGEERAKGNILERFSAQQFPDLHSELNLSSLELGDSALYFCASSVVPSGISKDTQYFGPGTRLTVL.

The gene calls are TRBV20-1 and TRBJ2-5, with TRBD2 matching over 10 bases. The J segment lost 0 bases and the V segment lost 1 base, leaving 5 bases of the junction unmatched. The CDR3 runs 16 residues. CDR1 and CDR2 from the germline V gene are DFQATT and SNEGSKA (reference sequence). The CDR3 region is CSARGLAGVDQETQYF. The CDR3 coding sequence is TGCAGTGCTAGAGGGCTAGCGGGAGTGGACCAAGAGACCCAGTACTTC.

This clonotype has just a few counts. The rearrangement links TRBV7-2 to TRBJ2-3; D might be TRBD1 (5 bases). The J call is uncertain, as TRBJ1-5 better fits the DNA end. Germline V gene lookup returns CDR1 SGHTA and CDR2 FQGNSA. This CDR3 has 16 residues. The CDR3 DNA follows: TGTGCCAGCAGCCGAATTGGGGGTCCTAGCACAGATACGCAGCATTTT. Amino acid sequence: CASSRIGGPSTDTQHF.

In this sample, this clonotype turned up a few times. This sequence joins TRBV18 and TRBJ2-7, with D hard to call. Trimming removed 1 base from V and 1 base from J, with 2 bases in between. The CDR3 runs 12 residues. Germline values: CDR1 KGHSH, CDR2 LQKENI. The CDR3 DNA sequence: TGTGCCAGCTCACCACAATCCTACGAGCAGTACTTC. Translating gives CASSPQSYEQYF.